The subject of this entry is one T cell receptor beta chain. This sample stems from a study of T cell changes during pregnancy in multiple sclerosis. Sequenced by immunoSEQ multiplex PCR; TCRdb stores in-frame clones only, minus some. The sample carries some 77,000 clones, around nine tenths recorded once. The CDR3 loop spans 15 amino acids. Germline V gives CDR1 KGHSY, CDR2 FQNENV. The junction had 5 bases not matched to a gene; V was cut back by 3 bases and J by 1 base. This receptor was identified in a female donor with multiple sclerosis, enrolled in a pregnancy study. This sequence joins TRBV16 and TRBJ1-1; the match to TRBD1 covers 7 bases. The sequenced sample was CD4+ T cells from peripheral blood mononuclear cells, obtained before pregnancy. The CDR3 region has the DNA TGTGCCAGCAGCCAGTACAGGGGAAAGAACACTGAAGCTTTCTTT. It specifies CASSQYRGKNTEAFF.